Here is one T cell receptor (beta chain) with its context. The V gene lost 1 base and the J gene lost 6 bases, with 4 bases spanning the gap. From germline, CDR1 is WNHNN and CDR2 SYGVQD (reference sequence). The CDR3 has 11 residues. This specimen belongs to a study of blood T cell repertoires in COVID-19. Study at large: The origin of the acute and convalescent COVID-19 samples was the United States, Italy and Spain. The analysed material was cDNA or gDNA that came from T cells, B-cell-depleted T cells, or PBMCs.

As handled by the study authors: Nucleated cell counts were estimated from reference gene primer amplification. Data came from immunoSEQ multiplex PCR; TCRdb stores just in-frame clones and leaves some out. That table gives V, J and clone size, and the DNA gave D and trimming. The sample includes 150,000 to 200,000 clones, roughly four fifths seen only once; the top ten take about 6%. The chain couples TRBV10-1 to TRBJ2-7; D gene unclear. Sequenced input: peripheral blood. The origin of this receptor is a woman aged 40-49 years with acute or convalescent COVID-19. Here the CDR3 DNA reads TGCGCCAGCAGTGAGTTCGGCGAGCAGTACTTC. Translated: CASSEFGEQYF.